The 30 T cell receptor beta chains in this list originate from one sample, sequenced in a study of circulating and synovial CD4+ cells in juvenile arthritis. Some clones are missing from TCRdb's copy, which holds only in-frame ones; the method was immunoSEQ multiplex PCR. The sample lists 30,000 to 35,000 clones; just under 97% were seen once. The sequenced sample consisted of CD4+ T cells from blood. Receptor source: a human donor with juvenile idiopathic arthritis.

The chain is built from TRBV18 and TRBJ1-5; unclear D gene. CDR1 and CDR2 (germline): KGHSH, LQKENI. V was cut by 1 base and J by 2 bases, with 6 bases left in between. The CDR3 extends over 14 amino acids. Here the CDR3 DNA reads TGTGCCAGCTCACCACTTACGGGCAATCAGCCCCAGCATTTT. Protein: CASSPLTGNQPQHF.

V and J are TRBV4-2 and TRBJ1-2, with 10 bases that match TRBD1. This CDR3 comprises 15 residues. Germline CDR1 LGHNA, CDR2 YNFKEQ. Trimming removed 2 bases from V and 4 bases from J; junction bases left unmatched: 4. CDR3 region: CASSQPGQGIYGYTF. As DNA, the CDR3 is TGTGCCAGCAGCCAACCGGGACAGGGGATCTATGGCTACACCTTC.

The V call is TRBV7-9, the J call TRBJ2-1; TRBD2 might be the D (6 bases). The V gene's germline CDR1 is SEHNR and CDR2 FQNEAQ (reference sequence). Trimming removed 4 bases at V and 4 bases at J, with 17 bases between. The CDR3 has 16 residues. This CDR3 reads CASSSHSGVQYNEQFF. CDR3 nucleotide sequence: TGTGCCAGCAGCTCCCATTCGGGGGTTCAATACAATGAGCAGTTCTTC.

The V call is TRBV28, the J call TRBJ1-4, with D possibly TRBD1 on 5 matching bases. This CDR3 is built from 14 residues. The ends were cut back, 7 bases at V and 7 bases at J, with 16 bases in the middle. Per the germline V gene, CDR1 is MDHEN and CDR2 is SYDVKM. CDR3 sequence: CASTLGGLGEKLFF. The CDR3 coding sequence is TGTGCCAGCACCCTGGGGGGGTTAGGTGAAAAACTGTTTTTT.

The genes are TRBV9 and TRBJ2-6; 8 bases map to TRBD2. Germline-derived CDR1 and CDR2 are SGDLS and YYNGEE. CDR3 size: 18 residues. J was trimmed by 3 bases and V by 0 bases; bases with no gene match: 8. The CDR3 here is CASSVVPSGQHGANVLTF. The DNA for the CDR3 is TGTGCCAGCAGCGTAGTCCCTAGCGGGCAACATGGGGCCAACGTCCTGACTTTC.

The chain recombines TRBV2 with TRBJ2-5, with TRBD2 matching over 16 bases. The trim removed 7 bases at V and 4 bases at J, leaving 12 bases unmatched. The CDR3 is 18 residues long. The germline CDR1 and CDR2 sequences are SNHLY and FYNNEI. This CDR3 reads CASKLSRGTSGRVETQYF. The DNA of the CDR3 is TGTGCCAGCAAATTGAGCCGCGGGACTAGCGGGAGGGTAGAGACCCAGTACTTC.

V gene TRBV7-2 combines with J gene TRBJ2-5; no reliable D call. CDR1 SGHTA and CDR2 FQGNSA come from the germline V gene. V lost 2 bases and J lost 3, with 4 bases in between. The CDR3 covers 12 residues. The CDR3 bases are TGTGCCAGCAGCTTAACGGAAGAGACCCAGTACTTC. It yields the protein CASSLTEETQYF.

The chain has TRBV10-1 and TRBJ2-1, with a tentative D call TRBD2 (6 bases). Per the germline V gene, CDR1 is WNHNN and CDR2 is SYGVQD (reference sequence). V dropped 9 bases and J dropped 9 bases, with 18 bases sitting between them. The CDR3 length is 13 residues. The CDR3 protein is CARKTRSRGEQFF. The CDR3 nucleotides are TGCGCCAGAAAGACTAGATCTCGGGGTGAGCAGTTCTTC.

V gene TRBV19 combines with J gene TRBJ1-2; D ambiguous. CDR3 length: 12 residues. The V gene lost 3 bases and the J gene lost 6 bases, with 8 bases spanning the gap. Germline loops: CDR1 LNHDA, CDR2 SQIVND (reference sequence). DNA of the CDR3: TGTGCCAGTAGTATTCGCCCGGATGGCTACACCTTC. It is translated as CASSIRPDGYTF.

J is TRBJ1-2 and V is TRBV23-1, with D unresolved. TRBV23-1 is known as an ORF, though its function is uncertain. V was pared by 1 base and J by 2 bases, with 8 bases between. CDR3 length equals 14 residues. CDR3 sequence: CASSQFGENYGYTF. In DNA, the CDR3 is TGCGCCAGCAGTCAATTCGGGGAGAACTATGGCTACACCTTC.

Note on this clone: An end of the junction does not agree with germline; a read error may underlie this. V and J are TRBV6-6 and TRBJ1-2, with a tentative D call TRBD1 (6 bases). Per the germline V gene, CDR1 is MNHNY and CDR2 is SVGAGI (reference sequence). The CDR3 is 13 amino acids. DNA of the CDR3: TGTGCCAGCAGCCGAGGGGGAGACTATGGCCACACCTTC. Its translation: CASSRGGDYGHTF.

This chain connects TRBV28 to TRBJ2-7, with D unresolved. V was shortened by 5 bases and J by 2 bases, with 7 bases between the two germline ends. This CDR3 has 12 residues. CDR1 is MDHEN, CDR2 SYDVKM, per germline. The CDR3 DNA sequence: TGTGCCAGCAGTCTACTACCCTACGAGCAGTACTTC. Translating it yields CASSLLPYEQYF.

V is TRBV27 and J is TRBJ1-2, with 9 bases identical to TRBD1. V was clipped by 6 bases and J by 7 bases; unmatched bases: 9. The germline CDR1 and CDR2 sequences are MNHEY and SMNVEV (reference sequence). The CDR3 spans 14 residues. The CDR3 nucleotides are TGTGCCAGCAGAACGGGACAGGGATTCGTTGGCTACACCTTC. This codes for CASRTGQGFVGYTF.

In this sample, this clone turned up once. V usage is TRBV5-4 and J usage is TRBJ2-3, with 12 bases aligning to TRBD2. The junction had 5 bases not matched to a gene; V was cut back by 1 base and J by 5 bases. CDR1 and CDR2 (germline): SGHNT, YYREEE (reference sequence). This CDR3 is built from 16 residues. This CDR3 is CASSLRLAGVGDTQYF. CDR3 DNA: TGTGCCAGCAGCTTGCGACTAGCGGGAGTAGGAGATACGCAGTATTTT.

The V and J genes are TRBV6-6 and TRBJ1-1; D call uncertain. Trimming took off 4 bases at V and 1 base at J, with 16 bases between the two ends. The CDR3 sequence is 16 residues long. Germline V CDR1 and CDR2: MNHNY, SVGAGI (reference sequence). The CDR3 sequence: CASSSYNSGKNTEAFF. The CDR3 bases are TGTGCCAGCAGTTCGTATAACAGCGGTAAGAACACTGAAGCTTTCTTT.

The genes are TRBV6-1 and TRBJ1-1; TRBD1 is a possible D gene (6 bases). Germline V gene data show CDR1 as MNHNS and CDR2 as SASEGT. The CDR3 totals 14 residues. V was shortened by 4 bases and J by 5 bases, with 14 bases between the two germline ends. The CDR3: CASSARGDWTEAFF. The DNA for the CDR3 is TGTGCCAGCAGTGCCAGGGGTGATTGGACTGAAGCTTTCTTT.

CDR3 DNA: TGTGCCAGCAGCTTGCCCCAGGGTGAAGCTTTCTTT. Translated, it gives CASSLPQGEAFF. The genes are TRBV5-6 and TRBJ1-1, with a weak D call TRBD1 (5 bases). Trimming stripped 1 base from V and 7 bases from J, with 8 bases between. The CDR3 consists of 12 residues. Germline CDR1 reads SGHDT; CDR2 reads YYEEEE.

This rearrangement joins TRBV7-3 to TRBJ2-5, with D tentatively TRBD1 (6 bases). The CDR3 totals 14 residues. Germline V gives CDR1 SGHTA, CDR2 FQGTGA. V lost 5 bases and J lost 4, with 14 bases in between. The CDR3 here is CASSPQGPRETQYF. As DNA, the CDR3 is TGTGCCAGCAGCCCCCAGGGGCCGCGAGAGACCCAGTACTTC.

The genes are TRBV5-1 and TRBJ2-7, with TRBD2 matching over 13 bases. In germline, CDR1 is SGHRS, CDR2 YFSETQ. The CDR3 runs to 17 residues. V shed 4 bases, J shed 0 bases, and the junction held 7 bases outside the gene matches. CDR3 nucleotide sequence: TGCGCCAGCAGCACGGGACTAGCGGGGAGAAGCTCCTACGAGCAGTACTTC. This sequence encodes CASSTGLAGRSSYEQYF.

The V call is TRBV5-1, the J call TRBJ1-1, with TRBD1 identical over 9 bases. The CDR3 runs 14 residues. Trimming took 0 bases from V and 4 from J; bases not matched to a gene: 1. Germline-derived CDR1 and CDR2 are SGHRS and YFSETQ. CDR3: CASSLDRGPTEAFF. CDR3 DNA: TGCGCCAGCAGCTTGGACAGGGGGCCCACTGAAGCTTTCTTT.

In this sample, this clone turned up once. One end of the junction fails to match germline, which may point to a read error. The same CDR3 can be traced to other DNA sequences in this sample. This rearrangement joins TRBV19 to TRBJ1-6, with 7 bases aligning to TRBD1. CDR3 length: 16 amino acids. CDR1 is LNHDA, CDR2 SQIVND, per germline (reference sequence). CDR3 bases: TGTGCCAGTAGTAAACCCGAGGGACAGAAAAATTCTCCCCTCCACTTT. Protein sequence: CASSKPEGQKNSPLHF.

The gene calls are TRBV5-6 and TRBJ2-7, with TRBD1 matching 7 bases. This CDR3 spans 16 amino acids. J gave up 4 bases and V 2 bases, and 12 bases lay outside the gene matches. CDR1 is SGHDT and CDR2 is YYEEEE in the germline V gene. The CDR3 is CASSFGGQPIQYEQYF. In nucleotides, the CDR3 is TGTGCCAGCAGCTTTGGGGGACAGCCTATACAATACGAGCAGTACTTC.

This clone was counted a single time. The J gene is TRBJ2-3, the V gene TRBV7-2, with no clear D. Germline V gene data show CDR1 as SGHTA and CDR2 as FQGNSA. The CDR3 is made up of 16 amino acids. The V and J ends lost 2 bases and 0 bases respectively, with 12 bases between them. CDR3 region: CASSLFLSVSTDTQYF. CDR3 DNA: TGTGCCAGCAGCTTATTTTTGTCGGTTAGCACAGATACGCAGTATTTT.

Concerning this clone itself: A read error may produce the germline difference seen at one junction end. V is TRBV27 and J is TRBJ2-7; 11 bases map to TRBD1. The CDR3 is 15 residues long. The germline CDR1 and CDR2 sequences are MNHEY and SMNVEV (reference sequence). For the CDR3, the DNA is TGTGTCAGCAGGGCCGGACAGGGGGCATCCTACGAGCAGTACTTC. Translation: CVSRAGQGASYEQYF.

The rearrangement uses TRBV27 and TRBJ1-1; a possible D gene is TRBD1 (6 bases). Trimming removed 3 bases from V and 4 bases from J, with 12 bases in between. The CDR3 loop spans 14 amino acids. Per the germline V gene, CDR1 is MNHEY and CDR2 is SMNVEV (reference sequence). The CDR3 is CASSFDRWTTEAFF. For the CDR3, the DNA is TGTGCCAGCAGTTTTGACAGGTGGACCACTGAAGCTTTCTTT.

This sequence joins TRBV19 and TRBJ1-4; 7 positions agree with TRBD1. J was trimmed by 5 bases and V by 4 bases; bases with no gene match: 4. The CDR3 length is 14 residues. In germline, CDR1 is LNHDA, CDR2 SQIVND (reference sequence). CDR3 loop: CASSTTGSNEKLFF. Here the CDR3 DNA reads TGTGCCAGTAGTACGACAGGGTCCAATGAAAAACTGTTTTTT.

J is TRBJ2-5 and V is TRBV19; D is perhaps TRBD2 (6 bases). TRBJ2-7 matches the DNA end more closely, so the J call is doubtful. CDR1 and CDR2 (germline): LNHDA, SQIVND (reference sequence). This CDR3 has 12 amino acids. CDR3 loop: CASSMEGSEQYF. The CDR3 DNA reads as TGTGCCAGTAGTATGGAGGGAAGCGAGCAGTACTTC.

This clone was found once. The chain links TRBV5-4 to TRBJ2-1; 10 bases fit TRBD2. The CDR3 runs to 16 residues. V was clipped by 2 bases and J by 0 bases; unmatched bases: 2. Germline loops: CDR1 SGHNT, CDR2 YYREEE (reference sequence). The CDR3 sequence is CASSLAGGSSYNEQFF. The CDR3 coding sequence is TGTGCCAGCAGCTTAGCGGGGGGGAGCTCCTACAATGAGCAGTTCTTC.

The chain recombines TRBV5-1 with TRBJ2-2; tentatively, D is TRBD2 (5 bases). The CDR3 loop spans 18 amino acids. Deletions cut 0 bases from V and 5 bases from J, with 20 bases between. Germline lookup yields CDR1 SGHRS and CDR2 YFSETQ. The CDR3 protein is CASSLATVKGPGTGELFF. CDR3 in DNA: TGCGCCAGCAGCTTGGCGACGGTGAAGGGCCCGGGGACCGGGGAGCTGTTTTTT. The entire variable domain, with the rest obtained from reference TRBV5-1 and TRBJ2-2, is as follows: KAGVTQTPRYLIKTRGQQVTLSCSPISGHRSVSWYQQTPGQGLQFLFEYFSETQRNKGNFPGRFSGRQFSNSRSEMNVSTLELGDSALYLCASSLATVKGPGTGELFFGEGSRLTVL.

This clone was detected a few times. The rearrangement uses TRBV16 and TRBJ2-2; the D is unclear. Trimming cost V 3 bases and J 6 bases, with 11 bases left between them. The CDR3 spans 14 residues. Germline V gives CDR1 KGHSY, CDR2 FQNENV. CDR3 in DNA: TGTGCCAGCAGCCACCGTCGACTCTCCGGGGAGCTGTTTTTT. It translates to CASSHRRLSGELFF.